A selection of T cell receptor beta chains follows, all from one sample in a study of Graves' ophthalmopathy and Graves' hyperthyroidism. TCRdb reanalysed the multiplex PCR reads using MiXCR and keeps one entry per CDR3 protein. Counted here are some 520,000 distinct CDR3 sequences, over 13% occurring once; the ten biggest clones make up 8% to 10%. The sequenced sample was blood. Source of these receptors: a woman in her thirties with Graves' ophthalmopathy. CDR3s include the opening cysteine and the closing phenylalanine or tryptophan. The order of the fields is J gene, V gene, clone size, D gene, CDR3 protein, CDR3 DNA. D genes are given only for firm matches. Clone size is shown for a subset of rows, as once, few, many or a class of expanded clone.

J: TRBJ1-2
V: TRBV6-5
size: many
D: -
CDR3: CASSYMGENGYTF
DNA: TGTGCCAGCAGTTATATGGGGGAAAATGGCTACACCTTC

J: TRBJ1-2
V: TRBV30
size: many
D: -
CDR3: CAWRPGPTNYGYTF
DNA: TGTGCCTGGAGACCAGGACCGACTAACTATGGCTACACCTTC

J: TRBJ1-5
V: TRBV10-2
size: many
D: TRBD1
CDR3: CASTTGSSNQPQHF
DNA: TGCGCCAGCACGACAGGGAGTAGCAATCAGCCCCAGCATTTT

J: TRBJ2-2
V: TRBV30
size: many
D: TRBD2
CDR3: CAWSLGGSLFF
DNA: TGTGCCTGGAGTCTCGGGGGGAGTCTGTTTTTT

J: TRBJ1-1
V: TRBV6-2/TRBV6-3
size: many
D: TRBD1
CDR3: CASSTTGISTEAFF
DNA: TGTGCCAGCAGTACGACAGGGATCAGCACTGAAGCTTTCTTT

J: TRBJ1-6
V: TRBV12-3/TRBV12-4
size: -
D: -
CDR3: CASSPGGGYNSPLHF
DNA: TGTGCCAGCAGCCCCGGCGGGGGGTATAATTCACCCCTCCACTTT

J: TRBJ2-7
V: TRBV11-2
size: -
D: TRBD2
CDR3: CASSFLPLWRGDYEQYF
DNA: TGTGCCAGCAGCTTTCTCCCCCTATGGCGGGGGGACTACGAGCAGTACTTC

J: TRBJ1-1
V: TRBV29-1
size: many
D: -
CDR3: CSVERAGATEAFF
DNA: TGCAGCGTTGAAAGGGCGGGCGCCACTGAAGCTTTCTTT

J: TRBJ1-6
V: TRBV2
size: many
D: -
CDR3: CASELDRASSYNSPLHF
DNA: TGTGCCAGCGAATTGGACAGAGCTAGCTCCTATAATTCACCCCTCCACTTT

J: TRBJ2-7
V: TRBV15
size: -
D: -
CDR3: CATSREFNLGLQADEQYF
DNA: TGTGCCACCAGCAGAGAATTTAATTTGGGACTCCAAGCCGACGAGCAGTACTTC

J: TRBJ1-2
V: TRBV6-1
size: many
D: -
CDR3: CASSTVGIYTF
DNA: TGTGCCAGCTCGACGGTGGGGATCTACACCTTC

J: TRBJ2-7
V: TRBV28
size: many
D: -
CDR3: CASRSGSYEQYF
DNA: TGTGCCAGCAGGTCCGGGAGCTACGAGCAGTACTTC

J: TRBJ2-4
V: TRBV28
size: many
D: TRBD1
CDR3: CASIQTGGPNIQYF
DNA: TGTGCCAGCATTCAGACAGGGGGCCCAAACATTCAGTACTTC

J: TRBJ1-1
V: TRBV7-2
size: many
D: -
CDR3: CASSLSYGREAFF
DNA: TGTGCCAGCAGCTTATCGTATGGGAGGGAAGCTTTCTTT

J: TRBJ1-2
V: TRBV27
size: few
D: -
CDR3: CASSSFGRPRDNYGYTF
DNA: TGTGCCAGCAGTTCCTTTGGACGACCGAGGGATAACTATGGCTACACCTTC

J: TRBJ1-2
V: TRBV2
size: many
D: -
CDR3: CASRLGYGYTF
DNA: TGTGCCAGCAGACTTGGCTATGGCTACACCTTC

J: TRBJ1-1
V: TRBV2
size: -
D: -
CDR3: CASSEYGGRNTEAFF
DNA: TGTGCCAGCAGTGAATATGGGGGGAGGAACACTGAAGCTTTCTTT

J: TRBJ2-7
V: TRBV12-3/TRBV12-4
size: many
D: -
CDR3: CASSSAPGSYEQYF
DNA: TGTGCCAGCAGTTCTGCTCCAGGGTCCTACGAGCAGTACTTC

J: TRBJ1-2
V: TRBV7-8
size: many
D: -
CDR3: CASSLGMNYGYTF
DNA: TGTGCCAGCAGCTTAGGGATGAACTATGGCTACACCTTC

J: TRBJ1-6
V: TRBV28
size: many
D: -
CDR3: CASSTGISPLHF
DNA: TGTGCCAGCAGTACAGGGATTTCACCCCTCCACTTT

J: TRBJ2-4
V: TRBV12-3/TRBV12-4
size: many
D: -
CDR3: CASSLEGGNIQYF
DNA: TGTGCCAGCAGTTTAGAGGGGGGAAACATTCAGTACTTC

J: TRBJ1-5
V: TRBV2
size: many
D: TRBD1
CDR3: CASGGQGADQPQHF
DNA: TGTGCCAGCGGGGGACAGGGGGCCGATCAGCCCCAGCATTTT

J: TRBJ1-1
V: TRBV11-2
size: few
D: -
CDR3: CASSSWGDPNLEAFF
DNA: TGTGCCAGCAGCTCCTGGGGGGACCCAAACTTAGAAGCTTTCTTT

J: TRBJ2-7
V: TRBV29-1
size: few
D: TRBD1
CDR3: CSAAEGGAVEQYF
DNA: TGCAGCGCAGCAGAAGGGGGCGCGGTCGAGCAGTACTTC

J: TRBJ2-4
V: TRBV6-1
size: few
D: TRBD2
CDR3: CASSRGVAKNIQYF
DNA: TGTGCCAGCAGTCGGGGGGTTGCCAAAAACATTCAGTACTTC

J: TRBJ2-7
V: TRBV9
size: many
D: TRBD2
CDR3: CASSVEAGVGYEQYF
DNA: TGTGCCAGCAGCGTAGAAGCGGGAGTAGGCTACGAGCAGTACTTC

J: TRBJ2-7
V: TRBV27
size: few
D: TRBD2
CDR3: CASSLLAGAFEQYF
DNA: TGTGCCAGCAGTCTATTAGCGGGAGCGTTCGAGCAGTACTTC

J: TRBJ2-7
V: TRBV7-3
size: -
D: -
CDR3: CASSLVGPDYEQYF
DNA: TGTGCCAGCAGCTTGGTGGGCCCGGACTACGAGCAGTACTTC

J: TRBJ2-5
V: TRBV6-1
size: many
D: -
CDR3: CATRTPGLETQYF
DNA: TGTGCCACCAGAACGCCGGGTTTAGAGACCCAGTACTTC

J: TRBJ1-2
V: TRBV10-1
size: many
D: -
CDR3: CASSEGFSHGYTF
DNA: TGCGCCAGCAGTGAGGGGTTCTCCCATGGCTACACCTTC

J: TRBJ1-2
V: TRBV12-3/TRBV12-4
size: many
D: -
CDR3: CASSLGSVGIGNYGYTF
DNA: TGTGCCAGCAGTTTAGGGTCGGTAGGGATAGGGAACTATGGCTACACCTTC

J: TRBJ2-7
V: TRBV5-1
size: -
D: -
CDR3: CASSQGDTAYEQYF
DNA: TGCGCCAGCAGCCAAGGCGACACAGCCTACGAGCAGTACTTC

J: TRBJ2-7
V: TRBV29-1
size: many
D: -
CDR3: CSVAPGLTYEQYF
DNA: TGCAGCGTTGCCCCAGGGCTTACCTACGAGCAGTACTTC

J: TRBJ2-7
V: TRBV29-1
size: -
D: TRBD1
CDR3: CSIRTGGDLAQYF
DNA: TGCAGCATCCGGACAGGGGGAGACCTGGCGCAGTACTTC

J: TRBJ2-2
V: TRBV6-2/TRBV6-3
size: -
D: -
CDR3: CASSYPSGSGVATNTGELFF
DNA: TGTGCCAGCAGTTACCCGTCAGGCTCTGGTGTGGCTACGAACACCGGGGAGCTGTTTTTT

J: TRBJ2-2
V: TRBV7-9
size: many
D: TRBD2
CDR3: CASSALAGVAGELFF
DNA: TGTGCCAGCAGCGCACTAGCGGGAGTGGCCGGGGAGCTGTTTTTT

J: TRBJ1-2
V: TRBV20-1
size: many
D: TRBD1
CDR3: CSAIGTQGVVGYTF
DNA: TGCAGTGCTATAGGAACACAGGGGGTGGTAGGCTACACCTTC

J: TRBJ1-1
V: TRBV20-1
size: many
D: -
CDR3: CSARTSWTEAFF
DNA: TGCAGTGCTAGAACCTCCTGGACTGAAGCTTTCTTT

J: TRBJ2-4
V: TRBV5-1
size: few
D: -
CDR3: CASSLAGGLKNIQYF
DNA: TGCGCCAGCAGCTTGGCCGGGGGCCTCAAAAACATTCAGTACTTC

J: TRBJ1-2
V: TRBV6-1
size: many
D: -
CDR3: CASSENSGTDYGYTF
DNA: TGTGCCAGCAGTGAAAATTCCGGGACGGACTATGGCTACACCTTC

J: TRBJ1-2
V: TRBV27
size: many
D: TRBD1
CDR3: CASSLTPSLGDREENGYTF
DNA: TGTGCCAGCAGTTTAACCCCCTCCTTGGGGGACAGGGAGGAAAATGGCTACACCTTC

J: TRBJ2-5
V: TRBV12-3/TRBV12-4
size: -
D: TRBD2
CDR3: CASSAASGGSGETQYF
DNA: TGTGCCAGCAGTGCAGCGAGCGGGGGATCTGGGGAGACCCAGTACTTC

J: TRBJ1-2
V: TRBV12-3/TRBV12-4
size: once
D: -
CDR3: CASSLSFSRGENYGYTF
DNA: TGTGCCAGCAGTTTAAGTTTCTCCCGGGGTGAGAACTATGGCTACACCTTC

J: TRBJ2-7
V: TRBV5-1
size: few
D: TRBD1
CDR3: CASSAARDRTYEQYF
DNA: TGCGCCAGCAGCGCCGCCCGGGACAGAACCTACGAGCAGTACTTC

J: TRBJ2-7
V: TRBV10-2
size: -
D: -
CDR3: CASTATGWDEQYF
DNA: TGCGCCAGCACTGCGACAGGCTGGGACGAGCAGTACTTC

J: TRBJ2-7
V: TRBV28
size: many
D: -
CDR3: CASSLWGERHEQYF
DNA: TGTGCCAGCAGTTTATGGGGGGAAAGACACGAGCAGTACTTC

J: TRBJ2-7
V: TRBV9
size: few
D: -
CDR3: CASSASPAGAYSHEQYF
DNA: TGTGCCAGCAGCGCATCCCCCGCGGGGGCCTACTCCCACGAGCAGTACTTC

J: TRBJ2-7
V: TRBV20-1
size: many
D: -
CDR3: CSARTIEEYF
DNA: TGCAGTGCTCGAACTATAGAGGAGTACTTC

J: TRBJ2-7
V: TRBV7-2
size: many
D: -
CDR3: CASSLARTFGGYEQYF
DNA: TGTGCCAGCAGCTTAGCGAGGACATTCGGCGGGTACGAGCAGTACTTC

J: TRBJ2-2
V: TRBV30
size: many
D: -
CDR3: CAWSDEGELFF
DNA: TGTGCCTGGAGTGACGAAGGGGAGCTGTTTTTT

J: TRBJ1-1
V: TRBV20-1
size: many
D: -
CDR3: CSANPPRGSTEAFF
DNA: TGCAGTGCTAATCCCCCGAGGGGGAGCACTGAAGCTTTCTTT

J: TRBJ1-2
V: TRBV24-1
size: -
D: TRBD1
CDR3: CATSDLAGGAYGYTF
DNA: TGTGCCACCAGTGATTTGGCAGGGGGCGCGTATGGCTACACCTTC

J: TRBJ1-2
V: TRBV7-2
size: many
D: -
CDR3: CASSSKLSEGYTF
DNA: TGTGCCAGCAGCTCGAAGCTTTCAGAAGGCTACACCTTC

J: TRBJ1-1
V: TRBV4-1
size: many
D: TRBD1
CDR3: CASSQGDREVNTEAFF
DNA: TGCGCCAGCAGCCAGGGGGACAGGGAGGTGAACACTGAAGCTTTCTTT